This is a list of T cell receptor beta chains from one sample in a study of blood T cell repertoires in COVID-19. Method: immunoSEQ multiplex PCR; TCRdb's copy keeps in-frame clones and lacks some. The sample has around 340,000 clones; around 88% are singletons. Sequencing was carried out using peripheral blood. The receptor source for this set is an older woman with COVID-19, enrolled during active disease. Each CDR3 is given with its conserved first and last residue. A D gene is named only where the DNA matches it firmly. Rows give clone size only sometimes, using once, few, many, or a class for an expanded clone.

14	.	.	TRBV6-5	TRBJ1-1	CASSLQAPDTEAFF	TGTGCCAGCAGCCTACAGGCCCCTGACACTGAAGCTTTCTTT
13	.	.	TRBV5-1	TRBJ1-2	CASSTAGLTGYTF	TGCGCCAGCAGCACCGCTGGACTCACTGGCTACACCTTC
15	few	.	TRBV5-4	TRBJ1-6	CASKTWTADNSPLHF	TGTGCCAGCAAAACGTGGACAGCAGATAATTCACCCCTCCACTTT
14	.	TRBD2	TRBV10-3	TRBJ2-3	CAGGGALYTDTQYF	TGTGCCGGCGGGGGGGCCTTATACACAGATACGCAGTATTTT
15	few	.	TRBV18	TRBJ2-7	CASSPPAGAAYEQYF	TGTGCCAGCTCACCACCGGCGGGGGCCGCCTACGAGCAGTACTTC
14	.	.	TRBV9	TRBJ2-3	CASSVDSSTDTQYF	TGTGCCAGCAGCGTAGACTCCAGCACAGATACGCAGTATTTT
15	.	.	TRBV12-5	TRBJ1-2	CASAREAGQLYGYTF	TGTGCTAGTGCCCGAGAGGCAGGGCAACTTTATGGCTACACCTTC
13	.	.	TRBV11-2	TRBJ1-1	CASSPQGLGEAFF	TGTGCCAGCAGCCCCCAGGGATTGGGTGAAGCTTTCTTT
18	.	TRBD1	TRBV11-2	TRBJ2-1	CASSLLWGPGQASNEQFF	TGTGCCAGCAGCTTACTTTGGGGGCCGGGACAGGCAAGTAATGAGCAGTTCTTC
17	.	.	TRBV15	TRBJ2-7	CATSRQRQAASVYEQYF	TGTGCCACCAGCAGACAAAGACAGGCCGCCTCAGTCTACGAGCAGTACTTC
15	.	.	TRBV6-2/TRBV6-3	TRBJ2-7	CASSVRGGAPHEQYF	TGTGCCAGCAGTGTCCGTGGGGGGGCCCCACACGAGCAGTACTTC
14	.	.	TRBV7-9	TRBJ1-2	CASSLASRVGGYTF	TGTGCCAGCAGCTTAGCGAGCAGGGTGGGCGGCTACACCTTC
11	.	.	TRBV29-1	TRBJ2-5	CSADSGETQYF	TGCAGCGCCGACAGCGGGGAGACCCAGTACTTC
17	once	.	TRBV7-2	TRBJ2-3	CASSTRRGLRSTDTQYF	TGTGCCAGCAGCACCCGGAGGGGTTTGCGTAGCACAGATACGCAGTATTTT
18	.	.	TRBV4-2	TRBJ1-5	CASSQDRGGGYSNQPQHF	TGTGCCAGCAGCCAAGATAGAGGGGGGGGATATAGCAATCAGCCCCAGCATTTT
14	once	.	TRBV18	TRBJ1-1	CASSPLQANTEAFF	TGTGCCAGCTCACCATTACAGGCGAACACTGAAGCTTTCTTT
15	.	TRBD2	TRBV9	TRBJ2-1	CASSVAGGTYNEQFF	TGTGCCAGCAGCGTAGCCGGGGGGACCTACAATGAGCAGTTCTTC
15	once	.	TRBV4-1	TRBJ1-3	CASSQGLPSGNTIYF	TGCGCCAGCAGCCAAGGACTACCCTCTGGAAACACCATATATTTT
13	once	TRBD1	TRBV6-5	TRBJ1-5	CASSPDRSQPQHF	TGTGCCAGCAGTCCGGACAGGTCTCAGCCCCAGCATTTT
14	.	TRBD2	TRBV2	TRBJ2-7	CASSPFGAGGEQYF	TGTGCCAGCAGTCCTTTTGGGGCGGGGGGCGAGCAGTACTTC
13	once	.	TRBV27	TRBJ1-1	CASSLGGTRRAFF	TGTGCCAGCAGTTTAGGAGGGACCCGACGAGCTTTCTTT
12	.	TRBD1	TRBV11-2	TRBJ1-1	CASSFRTGEAFF	TGTGCCAGCAGCTTCCGGACAGGTGAAGCTTTCTTT
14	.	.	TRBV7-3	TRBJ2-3	CASSPTGGADTQYF	TGTGCCAGCAGCCCCACAGGAGGGGCAGATACGCAGTATTTT
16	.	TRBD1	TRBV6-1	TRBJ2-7	CASSVGTGDSTYEQYF	TGTGCCAGCAGTGTGGGGACAGGGGACTCGACCTACGAGCAGTACTTC
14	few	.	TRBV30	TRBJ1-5	CAWSLRSVGQPQHF	TGTGCCTGGAGCCTACGGTCGGTTGGTCAGCCCCAGCATTTT
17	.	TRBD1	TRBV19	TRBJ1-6	CASSQAGGDPYNSPLHF	TGTGCCAGTAGCCAGGCAGGGGGCGACCCTTATAATTCACCCCTCCACTTT
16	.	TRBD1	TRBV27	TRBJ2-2	CASSSVRDRGIGELFF	TGTGCCAGCAGTTCGGTCCGGGACAGGGGCATCGGGGAGCTGTTTTTT
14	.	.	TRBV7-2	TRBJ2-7	CASSLARTAYEQYF	TGTGCCAGCAGCTTAGCGCGGACAGCCTACGAGCAGTACTTC
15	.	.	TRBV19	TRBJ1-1	CASSSGHHRNTEAFF	TGTGCCAGTAGTAGCGGACATCACCGGAACACTGAAGCTTTCTTT
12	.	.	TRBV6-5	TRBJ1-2	CASSLDSYGYTF	TGTGCCAGCAGCCTCGACAGCTATGGCTACACCTTC
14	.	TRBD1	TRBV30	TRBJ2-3	CAWGGTAIDDTQYF	TGTGCCTGGGGTGGGACAGCCATCGACGATACGCAGTATTTT